This T cell receptor beta chain was obtained from a study of cytomegalovirus exposure and HLA in healthy donors. V was clipped by 8 bases and J by 2 bases, with 10 bases between them. This CDR3 spans 13 amino acids. Germline V lookup: CDR1 KGHSY, CDR2 FQNENV. 60 Vbeta and 13 Jbeta primers were used in PCR. Assay used: immunoSEQ multiplex PCR; TCRdb lists only in-frame clones, some missing. The sample contains 90,000 or so clones, about 77% of which appear only once. Specimen: PBMCs. The TCR originated in a man aged 55 to 69 in good health and CMV-seronegative. The J gene is TRBJ1-5, the V gene TRBV16; no definite D call. CDR3 region: CASDHQGNQPQHF. CDR3 in DNA: TGTGCCAGCGACCACCAGGGCAATCAGCCCCAGCATTTT. Drawing the rest from reference TRBV16 and TRBJ1-5, the complete variable domain is GEEVAQTPKHLVRGEGQKAKLYCAPIKGHSYVFWYQQVLKNEFKFLISFQNENVFDETGMPKERFSAKCLPNSPCSLEIQATKLEDSAVYFCASDHQGNQPQHFGDGTRLSIL.